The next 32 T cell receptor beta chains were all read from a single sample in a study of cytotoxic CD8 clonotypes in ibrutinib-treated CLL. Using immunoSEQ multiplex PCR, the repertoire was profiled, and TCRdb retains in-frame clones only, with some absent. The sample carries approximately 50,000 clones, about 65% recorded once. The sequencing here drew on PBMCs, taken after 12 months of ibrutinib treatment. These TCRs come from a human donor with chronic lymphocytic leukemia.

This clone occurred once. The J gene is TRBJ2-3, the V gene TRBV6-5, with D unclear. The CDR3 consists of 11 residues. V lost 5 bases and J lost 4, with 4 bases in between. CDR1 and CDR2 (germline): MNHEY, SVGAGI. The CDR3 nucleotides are TGTGCCAGCAGTAATGCAGATACGCAGTATTTT. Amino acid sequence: CASSNADTQYF.

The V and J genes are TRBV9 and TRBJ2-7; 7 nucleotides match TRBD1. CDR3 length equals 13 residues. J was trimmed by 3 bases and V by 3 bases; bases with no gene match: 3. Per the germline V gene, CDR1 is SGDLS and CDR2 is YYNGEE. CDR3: CASSAGTDYEQYF. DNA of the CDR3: TGTGCCAGCAGCGCCGGGACAGACTACGAGCAGTACTTC.

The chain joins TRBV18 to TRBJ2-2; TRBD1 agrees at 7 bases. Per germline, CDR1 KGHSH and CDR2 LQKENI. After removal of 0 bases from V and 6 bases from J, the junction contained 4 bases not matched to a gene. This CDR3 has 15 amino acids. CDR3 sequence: CASSPPTGRAGELFF. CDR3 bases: TGTGCCAGCTCACCACCGACAGGGCGGGCCGGGGAGCTGTTTTTT.

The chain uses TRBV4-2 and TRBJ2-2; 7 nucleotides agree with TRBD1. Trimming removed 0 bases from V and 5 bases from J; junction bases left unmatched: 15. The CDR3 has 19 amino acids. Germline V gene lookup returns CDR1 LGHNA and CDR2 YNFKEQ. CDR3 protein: CASSQEPYSGTATTGELFF. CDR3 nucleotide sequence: TGTGCCAGCAGCCAAGAACCTTACTCCGGGACAGCGACAACCGGGGAGCTGTTTTTT.

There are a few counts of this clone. The CDR3 bases are TGTGCCAGTAGTTTCGCAGCTAACTATGGCTACACCTTC. Translating it yields CASSFAANYGYTF. The V gene is TRBV19, the J gene TRBJ1-2; the D is unclear. The length of the CDR3 is 13 residues. Looked up from germline, CDR1 is LNHDA and CDR2 is SQIVND (reference sequence). Trimming removed 5 bases from V and 0 bases from J, with 7 bases in between. The whole variable domain, remainder taken from reference TRBV19 and TRBJ1-2, is DGGITQSPKYLFRKEGQNVTLSCEQNLNHDAMYWYRQDPGQGLRLIYYSQIVNDFQKGDIAEGYSVSREKKESFPLTVTSAQKNPTAFYLCASSFAANYGYTFGSGTRLTVV.

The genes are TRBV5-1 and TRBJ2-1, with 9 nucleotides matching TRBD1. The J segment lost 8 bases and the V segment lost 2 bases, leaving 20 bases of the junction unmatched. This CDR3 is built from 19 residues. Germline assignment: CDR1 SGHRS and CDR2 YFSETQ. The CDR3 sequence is CASSLQGAPRGLPSHEQFF. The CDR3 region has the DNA TGCGCCAGCAGCTTACAGGGGGCGCCTCGTGGACTCCCCAGCCATGAGCAGTTCTTC.

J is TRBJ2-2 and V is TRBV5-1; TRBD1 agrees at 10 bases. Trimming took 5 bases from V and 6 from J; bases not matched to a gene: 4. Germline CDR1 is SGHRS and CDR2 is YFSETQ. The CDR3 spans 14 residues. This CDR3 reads CASRSTGGSGELFF. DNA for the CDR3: TGCGCCAGCAGGTCGACAGGGGGCTCCGGGGAGCTGTTTTTT.

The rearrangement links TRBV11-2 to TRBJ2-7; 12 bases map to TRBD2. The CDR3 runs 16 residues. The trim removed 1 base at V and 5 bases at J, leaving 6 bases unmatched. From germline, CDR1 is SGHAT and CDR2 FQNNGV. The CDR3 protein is CASSLGRLAGVHEQYF. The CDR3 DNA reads TGTGCCAGCAGCTTAGGAAGACTAGCGGGAGTCCACGAGCAGTACTTC.

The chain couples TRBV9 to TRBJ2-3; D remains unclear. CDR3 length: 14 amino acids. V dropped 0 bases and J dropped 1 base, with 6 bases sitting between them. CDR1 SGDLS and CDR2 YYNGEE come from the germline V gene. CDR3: CASSVVPRTDTQYF. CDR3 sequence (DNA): TGTGCCAGCAGCGTAGTCCCCCGCACAGATACGCAGTATTTT.

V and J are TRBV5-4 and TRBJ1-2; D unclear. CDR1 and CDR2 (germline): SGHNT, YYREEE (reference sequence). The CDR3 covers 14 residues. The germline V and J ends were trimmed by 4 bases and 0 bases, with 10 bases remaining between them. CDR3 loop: CASSPDNPNYGYTF. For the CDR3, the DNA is TGTGCCAGCAGCCCCGATAACCCTAACTATGGCTACACCTTC.

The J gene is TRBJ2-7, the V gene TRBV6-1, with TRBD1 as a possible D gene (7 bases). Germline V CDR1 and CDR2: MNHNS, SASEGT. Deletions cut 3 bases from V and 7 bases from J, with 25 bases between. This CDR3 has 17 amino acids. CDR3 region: CASSEDVPPGAGGEQYF. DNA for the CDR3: TGTGCCAGCAGTGAGGACGTCCCGCCGGGGGCAGGGGGGGAGCAGTACTTC.

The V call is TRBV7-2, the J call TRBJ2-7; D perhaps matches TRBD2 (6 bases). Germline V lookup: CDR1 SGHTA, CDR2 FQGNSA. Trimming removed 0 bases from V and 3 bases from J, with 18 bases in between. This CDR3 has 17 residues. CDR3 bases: TGTGCCAGCAGCTTAGCGTCAGTAATAGCGGAGGACTACGAGCAGTACTTC. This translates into CASSLASVIAEDYEQYF.

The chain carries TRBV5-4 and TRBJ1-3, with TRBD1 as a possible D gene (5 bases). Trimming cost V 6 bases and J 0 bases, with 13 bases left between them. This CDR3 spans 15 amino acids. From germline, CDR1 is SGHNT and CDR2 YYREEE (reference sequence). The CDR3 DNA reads TGTGCCAGCACCCCCGCAGGGAGCTCTGGAAACACCATATATTTT. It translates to CASTPAGSSGNTIYF.

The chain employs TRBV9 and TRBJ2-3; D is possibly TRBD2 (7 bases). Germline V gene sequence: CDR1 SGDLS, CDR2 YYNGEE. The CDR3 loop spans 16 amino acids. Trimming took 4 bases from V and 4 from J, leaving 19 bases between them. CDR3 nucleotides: TGTGCCAGCAGCCCACCACAGGGACGGGGGGCAGATACGCAGTATTTT. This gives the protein CASSPPQGRGADTQYF.

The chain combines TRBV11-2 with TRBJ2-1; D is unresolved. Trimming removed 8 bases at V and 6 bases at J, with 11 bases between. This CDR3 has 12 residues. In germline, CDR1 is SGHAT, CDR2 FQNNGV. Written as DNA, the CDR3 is TGTGCCAGCTCCTCTGGGTCCAATGAGCAGTTCTTC. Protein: CASSSGSNEQFF.

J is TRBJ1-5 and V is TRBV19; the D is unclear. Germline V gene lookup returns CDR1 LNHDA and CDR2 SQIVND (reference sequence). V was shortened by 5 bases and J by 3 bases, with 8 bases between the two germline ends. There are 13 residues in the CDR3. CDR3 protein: CASSPRINQPQHF. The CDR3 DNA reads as TGTGCCAGTAGTCCAAGGATCAATCAGCCCCAGCATTTT.

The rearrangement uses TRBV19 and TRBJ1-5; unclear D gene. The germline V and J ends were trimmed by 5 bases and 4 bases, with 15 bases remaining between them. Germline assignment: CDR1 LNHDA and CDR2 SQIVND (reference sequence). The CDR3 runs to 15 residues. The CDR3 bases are TGTGCCAGTAGTCTTAATCATCTATGGAATCAGCCCCAGCATTTT. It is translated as CASSLNHLWNQPQHF.

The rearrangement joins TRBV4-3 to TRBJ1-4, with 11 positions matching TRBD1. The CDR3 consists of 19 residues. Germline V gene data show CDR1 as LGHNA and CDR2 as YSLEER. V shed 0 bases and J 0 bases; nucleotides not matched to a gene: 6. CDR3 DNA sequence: TGCGCCAGCAGCCAAGATCGAAGGACAGGGGGCGCAACTAATGAAAAACTGTTTTTT. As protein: CASSQDRRTGGATNEKLFF.

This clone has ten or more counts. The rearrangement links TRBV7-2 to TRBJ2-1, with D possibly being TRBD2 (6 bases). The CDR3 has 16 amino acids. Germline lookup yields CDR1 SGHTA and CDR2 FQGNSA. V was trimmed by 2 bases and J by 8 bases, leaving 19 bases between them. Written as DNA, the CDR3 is TGTGCCAGCAGCTTAATAGGTCAGGGAGGCAGCGATGAGCAGTTCTTC. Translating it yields CASSLIGQGGSDEQFF. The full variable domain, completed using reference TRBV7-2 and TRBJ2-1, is GAGVSQSPSNKVTEKGKDVELRCDPISGHTALYWYRQSLGQGLEFLIYFQGNSAPDKSGLPSDRFSAERTGGSVSTLTIQRTQQEDSAVYLCASSLIGQGGSDEQFFGPGTRLTVL.

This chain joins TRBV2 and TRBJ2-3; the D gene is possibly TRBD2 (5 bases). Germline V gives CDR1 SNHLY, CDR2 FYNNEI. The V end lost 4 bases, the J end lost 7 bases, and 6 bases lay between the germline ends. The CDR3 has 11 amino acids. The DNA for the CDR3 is TGTGCCAGCAGTGGGGAGAATACGCAGTATTTT. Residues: CASSGENTQYF. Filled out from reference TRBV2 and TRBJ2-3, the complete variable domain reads EPEVTQTPSHQVTQMGQEVILRCVPISNHLYFYWYRQILGQKVEFLVSFYNNEISEKSEIFDDQFSVERPDGSNFTLKIRSTKLEDSAMYFCASSGENTQYFGPGTRLTVL.

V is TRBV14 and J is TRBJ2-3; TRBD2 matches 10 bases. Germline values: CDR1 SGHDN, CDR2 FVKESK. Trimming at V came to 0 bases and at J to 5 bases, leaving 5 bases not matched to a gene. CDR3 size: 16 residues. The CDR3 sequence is CASSQERLAGVDTQYF. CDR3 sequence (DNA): TGTGCCAGCAGCCAAGAGAGGCTAGCGGGAGTAGATACGCAGTATTTT.

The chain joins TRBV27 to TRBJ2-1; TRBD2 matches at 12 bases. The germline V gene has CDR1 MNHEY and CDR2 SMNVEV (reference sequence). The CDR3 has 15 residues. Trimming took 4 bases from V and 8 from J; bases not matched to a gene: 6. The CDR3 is CASSSLTSGSYEQFF. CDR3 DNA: TGTGCCAGCAGTTCCCTGACTAGCGGGAGCTATGAGCAGTTCTTC.

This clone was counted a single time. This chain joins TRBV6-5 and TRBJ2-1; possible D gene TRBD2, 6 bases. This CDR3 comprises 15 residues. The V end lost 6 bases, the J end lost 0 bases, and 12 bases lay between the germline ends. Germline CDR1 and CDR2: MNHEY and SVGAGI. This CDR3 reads CASRRDFGSYNEQFF. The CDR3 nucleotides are TGTGCCAGCAGGCGGGACTTCGGCTCCTACAATGAGCAGTTCTTC.

This chain's CDR3 is CASTLQGPGTEAFF. In DNA form, the CDR3 reads TGTGCCAGTACCCTCCAGGGCCCGGGCACTGAAGCTTTCTTT. This chain joins TRBV27 and TRBJ1-1; D is possibly TRBD1 (5 bases). Germline lookup yields CDR1 MNHEY and CDR2 SMNVEV (reference sequence). Trimming stripped 9 bases from V and 4 bases from J, with 18 bases between. This CDR3 spans 14 amino acids.

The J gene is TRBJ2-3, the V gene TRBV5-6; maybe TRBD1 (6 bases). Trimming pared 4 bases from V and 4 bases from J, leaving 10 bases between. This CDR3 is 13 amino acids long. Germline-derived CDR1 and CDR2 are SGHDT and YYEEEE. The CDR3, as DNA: TGTGCCAGCAGCAACACAGGGTCAGATACGCAGTATTTT. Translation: CASSNTGSDTQYF.

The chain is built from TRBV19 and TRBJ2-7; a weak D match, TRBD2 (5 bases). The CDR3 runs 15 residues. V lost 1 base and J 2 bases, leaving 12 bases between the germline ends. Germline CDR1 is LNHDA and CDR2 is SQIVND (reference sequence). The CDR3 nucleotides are TGTGCCAGTAGTATAGTGATGGCAGCGGCCTACGAGCAGTACTTC. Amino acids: CASSIVMAAAYEQYF. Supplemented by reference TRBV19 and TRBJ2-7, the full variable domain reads DGGITQSPKYLFRKEGQNVTLSCEQNLNHDAMYWYRQDPGQGLRLIYYSQIVNDFQKGDIAEGYSVSREKKESFPLTVTSAQKNPTAFYLCASSIVMAAAYEQYFGPGTRLTVT.

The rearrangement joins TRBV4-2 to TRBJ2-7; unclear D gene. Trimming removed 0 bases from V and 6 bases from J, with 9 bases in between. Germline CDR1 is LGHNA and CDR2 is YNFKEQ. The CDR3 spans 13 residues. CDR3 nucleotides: TGTGCCAGCAGCCAAGACCAGGAACCCGAGCAGTACTTC. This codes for CASSQDQEPEQYF.

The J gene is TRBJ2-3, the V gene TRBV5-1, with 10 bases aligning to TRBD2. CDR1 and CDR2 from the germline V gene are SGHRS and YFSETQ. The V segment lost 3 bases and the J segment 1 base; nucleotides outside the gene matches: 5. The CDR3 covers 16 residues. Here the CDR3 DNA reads TGCGCCAGCAGCTCGCTAGCGGGAGTAGGCACAGATACGCAGTATTTT. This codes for CASSSLAGVGTDTQYF. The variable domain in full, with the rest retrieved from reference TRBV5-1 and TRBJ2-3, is KAGVTQTPRYLIKTRGQQVTLSCSPISGHRSVSWYQQTPGQGLQFLFEYFSETQRNKGNFPGRFSGRQFSNSRSEMNVSTLELGDSALYLCASSSLAGVGTDTQYFGPGTRLTVL.

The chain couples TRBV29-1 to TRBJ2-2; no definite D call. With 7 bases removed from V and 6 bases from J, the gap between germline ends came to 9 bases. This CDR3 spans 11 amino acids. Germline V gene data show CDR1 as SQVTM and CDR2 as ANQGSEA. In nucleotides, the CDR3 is TGCAGCGCCGGAAAGTCCGGGGAGCTGTTTTTT. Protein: CSAGKSGELFF.

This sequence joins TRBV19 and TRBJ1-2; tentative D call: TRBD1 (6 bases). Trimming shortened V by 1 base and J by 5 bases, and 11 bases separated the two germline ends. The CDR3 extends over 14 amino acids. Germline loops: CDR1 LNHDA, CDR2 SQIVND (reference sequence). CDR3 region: CASSIVGQRYGYTF. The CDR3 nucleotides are TGTGCCAGTAGTATAGTCGGACAGAGGTATGGCTACACCTTC.

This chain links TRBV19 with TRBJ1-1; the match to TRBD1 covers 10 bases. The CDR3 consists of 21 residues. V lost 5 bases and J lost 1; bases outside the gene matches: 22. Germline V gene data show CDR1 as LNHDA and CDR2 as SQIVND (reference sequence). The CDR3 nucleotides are TGTGCCAGTAGTCCCTCGTTCTGGACAGGGGGGGATTTTGGTAGGAACACTGAAGCTTTCTTT. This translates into CASSPSFWTGGDFGRNTEAFF.

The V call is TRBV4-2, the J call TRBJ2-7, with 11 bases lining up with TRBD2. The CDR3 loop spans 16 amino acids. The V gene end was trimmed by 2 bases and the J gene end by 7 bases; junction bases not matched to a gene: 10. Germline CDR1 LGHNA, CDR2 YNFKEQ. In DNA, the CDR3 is TGTGCCAGCAGCCAACTGTCGACTAGCGGGATGGGGGAGCAGTACTTC. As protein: CASSQLSTSGMGEQYF.